What follows are 27 T cell receptor beta chains derived from one specimen sequenced in a study of shared clonotypes between healthy human individuals. Produced via immunoSEQ multiplex PCR; TCRdb's table is partial and in-frame only. The sample comprises over 2,000,000 clones, around 95% of which are singletons, and more than 1.5% rests with the top ten. CD8 cells classed as naive were CD45RO-negative and positively selected for CCR7, excluding terminally differentiated effector memory CD45RA+ cells. Sequencing was performed on naive CD8+ T cells from PBMCs. The receptors were sampled from a man in his late teens or twenties in good health. Some clones in this sample may be carry-over from other donors' samples.

The chain joins TRBV12-5 to TRBJ2-6, with a weak D call TRBD1 (5 bases). CDR3 length equals 16 residues. With 1 base removed from V and 4 bases from J, the gap between germline ends came to 11 bases. Germline CDR1 is LGHNT and CDR2 is FRNRAP. The CDR3 DNA reads as TGTGCTAGTGGTTTGGACCAGGGTTCCGGGGCCAACGTCCTGACTTTC. It codes for CASGLDQGSGANVLTF.

The chain recombines TRBV28 with TRBJ1-2; D gene ambiguous. The ends were cut back, 2 bases at V and 0 bases at J, with 7 bases in the middle. Germline CDR1 MDHEN, CDR2 SYDVKM. The CDR3 extends over 14 amino acids. This CDR3 is CASSLPPANYGYTF. DNA of the CDR3: TGTGCCAGCAGTTTACCCCCAGCTAACTATGGCTACACCTTC.

The chain joins TRBV9 to TRBJ2-1; D call uncertain. The CDR3 contains 16 residues. V was pared by 0 bases and J by 0 bases, with 10 bases between. CDR1 is SGDLS, CDR2 YYNGEE, per germline. The CDR3 region has the DNA TGTGCCAGCAGCGTAGTGGCGGAAAGCTCCTACAATGAGCAGTTCTTC. As protein: CASSVVAESSYNEQFF.

The rearrangement joins TRBV4-1 to TRBJ2-7; possibly TRBD1 or TRBD2 for D (5 bases each). With 3 bases removed from V and 3 bases from J, the gap between germline ends came to 15 bases. Per the germline V gene, CDR1 is MGHRA and CDR2 is YSYEKL. The CDR3 spans 15 residues. The CDR3 sequence is CASSQGPNPLYEQYF. In DNA form, the CDR3 reads TGCGCCAGCAGCCAGGGACCCAACCCGCTCTACGAGCAGTACTTC.

The V call is TRBV30, the J call TRBJ2-3; 7 positions match TRBD2. Germline-derived CDR1 and CDR2 are GTSNPN and SVGIG (reference sequence). Trimming at V came to 3 bases and at J to 0 bases, leaving 9 bases not matched to a gene. The CDR3 runs to 16 residues. Here the CDR3 reads CAWSARLRESTDTQYF. CDR3 nucleotides: TGTGCCTGGAGCGCAAGGTTGCGGGAGAGCACAGATACGCAGTATTTT.

This clone occurred once. The V call is TRBV7-8, the J call TRBJ1-5; no definite D call. This CDR3 comprises 15 residues. The germline V gene encodes CDR1 SGHVS and CDR2 FQNEAQ. Trimming left V 5 bases short and J 1 base short, with 12 bases between. CDR3 region: CASSLKRGSNQPQHF. For the CDR3, the DNA is TGTGCCAGCAGCCTAAAACGCGGCAGCAATCAGCCCCAGCATTTT.

The chain joins TRBV27 to TRBJ1-5; 11 bases map to TRBD1. The germline V gene has CDR1 MNHEY and CDR2 SMNVEV (reference sequence). Trimming took 5 bases from V and 3 from J; bases not matched to a gene: 3. The CDR3 consists of 15 residues. The CDR3 nucleotides read TGTGCCAGCAGTCAGGACAGGGGGCACAATCAGCCCCAGCATTTT. Translating it yields CASSQDRGHNQPQHF.

This clone was detected once. J is TRBJ2-3 and V is TRBV6-1; D is possibly TRBD1 (7 bases). V was pared by 1 base and J by 7 bases, with 15 bases between. CDR1 MNHNS and CDR2 SASEGT come from the germline V gene. This CDR3 has 15 amino acids. CDR3 DNA sequence: TGTGCCAGCAGTGAAGTCCAGGGGGAGGAAAATACGCAGTATTTT. The encoded protein is CASSEVQGEENTQYF.

This chain uses TRBV28 with TRBJ1-2; 8 bases map to TRBD1. With V trimmed by 6 bases and J by 3 bases, 12 bases remained unmatched. In germline, CDR1 is MDHEN, CDR2 SYDVKM. This CDR3 is built from 16 residues. The CDR3 region has the DNA TGTGCCAGCAGCCCTAGGACAGGGCGGCAAGACTATGGCTACACCTTC. This codes for CASSPRTGRQDYGYTF.

The chain has TRBV4-1 and TRBJ2-7; D is perhaps TRBD2 (6 bases). From germline, CDR1 is MGHRA and CDR2 YSYEKL. The V gene lost 4 bases and the J gene lost 4 bases, with 17 bases spanning the gap. CDR3 length: 15 residues. The CDR3 DNA sequence: TGCGCCAGCAGCCCGGTTGGGCCAGGGACTTACGAGCAGTACTTC. Amino acid sequence: CASSPVGPGTYEQYF.

Details on this clone: In the same sample, other DNA sequences code for this CDR3. The rearrangement links TRBV9 to TRBJ2-7; a weak D match, TRBD2 (5 bases). Germline lookup yields CDR1 SGDLS and CDR2 YYNGEE. There are 14 residues in the CDR3. V was cut by 0 bases and J by 3 bases, with 10 bases left in between. The CDR3 sequence: CASSVGGSNYEQYF. For the CDR3, the DNA is TGTGCCAGCAGCGTAGGAGGGTCTAACTACGAGCAGTACTTC.

The chain joins TRBV7-9 to TRBJ2-1, with TRBD2 identical over 9 bases. V lost 5 bases, J lost 10 bases, and 18 bases stayed unmatched. The CDR3 is 17 residues long. Germline lookup yields CDR1 SEHNR and CDR2 FQNEAQ (reference sequence). CDR3 region: CASSLSGAREGRWEQFF. CDR3 in DNA: TGTGCCAGCAGCCTTTCGGGAGCGCGGGAGGGCCGTTGGGAGCAGTTCTTC.

This clone appeared once. The CDR3 spells CASSLWDVRNTEAFF. The CDR3 bases are TGTGCCAGCAGTCTTTGGGACGTTAGGAACACTGAAGCTTTCTTT. This chain joins TRBV28 and TRBJ1-1; a possible D gene is TRBD1 (5 bases). Germline V gene lookup returns CDR1 MDHEN and CDR2 SYDVKM. Trimming cost V 5 bases and J 1 base, with 14 bases left between them. The CDR3 covers 15 residues.

This chain uses TRBV28 with TRBJ1-2; 7 bases match TRBD1. Unmatched junction bases numbered 12, after V lost 6 bases and J lost 8 bases. The CDR3 sequence is 14 residues long. Looked up from germline, CDR1 is MDHEN and CDR2 is SYDVKM. The CDR3, as DNA: TGTGCCAGCAGCTTAACAGGGGCGTCGCACGGCTACACCTTC. Protein sequence: CASSLTGASHGYTF.

This sequence joins TRBV27 and TRBJ2-5; 11 bases are a match to TRBD2. The CDR3 extends over 15 amino acids. CDR1 is MNHEY and CDR2 is SMNVEV in the germline V gene (reference sequence). After removal of 5 bases from V and 3 bases from J, the junction contained 5 bases not matched to a gene. The CDR3 DNA reads TGTGCCAGCAGTCCGTCGACTAGCGGGAAAGAGACCCAGTACTTC. It codes for CASSPSTSGKETQYF.

This clone was seen just once. The chain joins TRBV2 to TRBJ1-2, with a tentative D call TRBD1 (6 bases). Trimming pared 7 bases from V and 0 bases from J, leaving 12 bases between. Germline V gives CDR1 SNHLY, CDR2 FYNNEI. The CDR3 covers 14 residues. The CDR3 DNA reads TGTGCCAGCAAGGCGGGACACCCTAACTATGGCTACACCTTC. Encoded protein: CASKAGHPNYGYTF.

This CDR3 is CASSVSGSLYEQYF. In nucleotides, the CDR3 is TGTGCCAGCAGCGTTAGCGGGAGTCTTTACGAGCAGTACTTC. This chain links TRBV9 with TRBJ2-7; TRBD2 matches at 9 bases. Germline assignment: CDR1 SGDLS and CDR2 YYNGEE. The CDR3 contains 14 residues. V shed 2 bases, J shed 4 bases, and the junction held 4 bases outside the gene matches.

The V gene is TRBV9, the J gene TRBJ2-3, with D tentatively TRBD2 (6 bases). Trimming shortened V by 3 bases and J by 1 base, and 15 bases separated the two germline ends. In germline, CDR1 is SGDLS, CDR2 YYNGEE. The CDR3 length is 16 residues. The CDR3 reads CASSASTGTRTDTQYF. The DNA of the CDR3 is TGTGCCAGCAGCGCCTCGACCGGGACTCGCACAGATACGCAGTATTTT.

The genes are TRBV2 and TRBJ2-2; D gene uncertain. V lost 1 base and J 5 bases, leaving 5 bases between the germline ends. Germline lookup yields CDR1 SNHLY and CDR2 FYNNEI. The CDR3 spans 13 residues. In nucleotides, the CDR3 is TGTGCCAGCAGTGAAGTAGTTACCGGGGAGCTGTTTTTT. It yields the protein CASSEVVTGELFF. Based on the CDR3 plus reference TRBV2 and TRBJ2-2, the full variable domain is EPEVTQTPSHQVTQMGQEVILRCVPISNHLYFYWYRQILGQKVEFLVSFYNNEISEKSEIFDDQFSVERPDGSNFTLKIRSTKLEDSAMYFCASSEVVTGELFFGEGSRLTVL.

The rearrangement uses TRBV11-2 and TRBJ2-7; 8 bases align to TRBD2. The CDR3 has 19 residues. Trimming cost V 6 bases and J 0 bases; bases outside gene matches: 19. Germline V gene sequence: CDR1 SGHAT, CDR2 FQNNGV. CDR3 residues: CASSFRFVRGRTPSYEQYF. Written as DNA, the CDR3 is TGTGCCAGCAGTTTCCGTTTTGTCCGCGGGAGGACACCCTCCTACGAGCAGTACTTC.

Worth noting for this clone: This may be a read error: a much more frequent sequence differs by one nucleotide. The CDR3 DNA reads TGTGCCAGCACCACAGGGGGGAACACTGAAGCTTTCTTT. Translating it yields CASTTGGNTEAFF. V gene TRBV2 combines with J gene TRBJ1-1, with TRBD1 matching 8 bases. This CDR3 spans 13 amino acids. Germline V gene data show CDR1 as SNHLY and CDR2 as FYNNEI. J was trimmed by 1 base and V by 7 bases; bases with no gene match: 2.

The chain is built from TRBV12-5 and TRBJ1-1, with 8 bases fitting TRBD1. V gave up 0 bases and J gave up 5 bases; unmatched junction bases: 5. The CDR3 runs to 15 residues. Germline V lookup: CDR1 LGHNT, CDR2 FRNRAP. The CDR3, as DNA: TGTGCTAGTGGTTTGGTACAGGGGGAGTTGACTGAAGCTTTCTTT. Amino acid sequence: CASGLVQGELTEAFF.

In its sample, this clone was seen once. The rearrangement links TRBV7-6 to TRBJ2-2; 8 positions match TRBD2. V shed 6 bases, J shed 2 bases, and the junction held 2 bases outside the gene matches. This CDR3 region has 14 residues. Germline lookup yields CDR1 SGHVS and CDR2 FNYEAQ. CDR3 loop: CASRAGANTGELFF. Written as DNA, the CDR3 is TGTGCCAGCAGAGCGGGAGCTAACACCGGGGAGCTGTTTTTT.

The CDR3 region has the DNA TGTGCCAGCAGCGTAGCTGGTTCGGTAATGGGACCCCCGGGCGGGGAGCTGTTTTTT. This translates into CASSVAGSVMGPPGGELFF. The gene calls are TRBV9 and TRBJ2-2; D possibly uses TRBD1 or TRBD2 (5 bases each). In germline, CDR1 is SGDLS, CDR2 YYNGEE. Trimming removed 0 bases at V and 7 bases at J, with 25 bases between. This CDR3 has 19 residues.

The chain couples TRBV4-3 to TRBJ2-2; TRBD1 matches 9 bases. V was pared by 3 bases and J by 9 bases, with 8 bases of the junction left unmatched. Germline lookup yields CDR1 LGHNA and CDR2 YSLEER. The CDR3 extends over 15 amino acids. CDR3 loop: CASSQSRDRVRELFF. CDR3 in DNA: TGCGCCAGCAGCCAGTCCCGGGACAGGGTTCGGGAGCTGTTTTTT.

This chain connects TRBV7-9 to TRBJ2-7; 7 bases fit TRBD2. Germline V lookup: CDR1 SEHNR, CDR2 FQNEAQ (reference sequence). CDR3 size: 15 residues. The trim removed 5 bases at V and 3 bases at J, leaving 10 bases unmatched. The CDR3 bases are TGTGCCAGCAGCCAGGCTAGCGGAGAAAACTACGAGCAGTACTTC. Translation gives CASSQASGENYEQYF.

This chain uses TRBV27 with TRBJ2-5; a possible D gene is TRBD2 (5 bases). Germline CDR1 MNHEY, CDR2 SMNVEV (reference sequence). Between the trimmed V and J ends, which lost 4 bases and 5 bases, there was a span of 11 bases. The length of the CDR3 is 13 residues. The CDR3 bases are TGTGCCAGCAGTTCCTCCTGGGAGGAGACCCAGTACTTC. It is translated as CASSSSWEETQYF.